Sequencing of this T cell receptor beta chain was carried out in a study of blood T cells in healthy people across ages. A J-beta primer mix and a sample-barcoded 5' primer were used in a second PCR of about 6 to 12 cycles. TCRdb reanalysed the 5' RACE reads using MiXCR and keeps one entry per CDR3 protein. The sample shows 1.5 million to 2 million distinct CDR3 sequences, about 28% of them seen only once. There are a few counts of this clonotype. Germline CDR1 is DFQATT and CDR2 is SNEGSKA (reference sequence). V lost 2 bases and J lost 1; bases outside the gene matches: 5. This CDR3 contains 15 residues.

This receptor was taken from a woman in her thirties in good health. The sample comprised blood. This chain joins TRBV20-1 and TRBJ1-1; 9 bases are shared with TRBD1. In nucleotides, the CDR3 is TGCAGTGCTAGATCGGGACAGGGTTGGAACACTGAAGCTTTCTTT. It codes for CSARSGQGWNTEAFF.